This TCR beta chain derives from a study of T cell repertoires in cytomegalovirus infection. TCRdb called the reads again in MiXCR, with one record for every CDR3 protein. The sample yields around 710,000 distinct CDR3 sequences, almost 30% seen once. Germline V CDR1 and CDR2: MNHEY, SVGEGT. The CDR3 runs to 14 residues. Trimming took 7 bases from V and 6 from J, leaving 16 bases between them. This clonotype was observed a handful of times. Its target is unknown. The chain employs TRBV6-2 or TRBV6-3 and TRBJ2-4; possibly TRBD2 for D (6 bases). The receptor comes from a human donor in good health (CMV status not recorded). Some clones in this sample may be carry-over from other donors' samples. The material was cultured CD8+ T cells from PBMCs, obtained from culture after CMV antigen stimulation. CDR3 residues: CASTNSRRGNIQYF. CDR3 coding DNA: TGTGCCAGCACCAATAGTCGGCGGGGAAACATTCAGTACTTC.